The rows below give T cell receptor beta chains drawn from one sample of a study of cytotoxic CD8 clonotypes in ibrutinib-treated CLL. Sequencing was performed with immunoSEQ multiplex PCR; in TCRdb, only in-frame clones are kept and a portion is missing. This sample has tens of thousands of clones, with around 83% found just once. The source material was PBMCs, sampled before ibrutinib treatment. The origin of the receptors is a human donor with chronic lymphocytic leukemia. CDR3s include the opening cysteine and the closing phenylalanine or tryptophan. A D gene is named only where the DNA matches it firmly. Only some rows state a clone size, as once, few, many or a class for expanded clones.

CDR3 DNA	CDR3 protein	V gene	J gene	clone size	D gene
TGTGCCAGCAGACGAACCGGGGAGGCTGGAAACACCATATATTTT	CASRRTGEAGNTIYF	TRBV7-9	TRBJ1-3	once	-
TGTGCCAGCAGACAGGGACGAGAAGCTTTCTTT	CASRQGREAFF	TRBV6-5	TRBJ1-1	-	-
TGTGCCATCAGTGGGACGTTGGGGGGTTCCTACAATGAGCAGTTCTTC	CAISGTLGGSYNEQFF	TRBV10-3	TRBJ2-1	-	-
TGTGCCAGCAAGGGGAAAAGCTCCTACAATGAGCAGTTCTTC	CASKGKSSYNEQFF	TRBV6-1	TRBJ2-1	-	-
TGTGCCAGCGGAGGGGCCCCCGGGGTTGTCGAGCAGTACTTC	CASGGAPGVVEQYF	TRBV28	TRBJ2-7	-	-
TGTGCCAGTAGTCCGGGACGGGCCGTAGCAACTAATGAAAAACTGTTTTTT	CASSPGRAVATNEKLFF	TRBV19	TRBJ1-4	-	-
TGTGCCTTGGACCCGACAGGGGGCAGCTCTGGGGCCAACGTCCTGACTTTC	CALDPTGGSSGANVLTF	TRBV30	TRBJ2-6	-	TRBD1
TGTGCCAGCAGGCAGACAACTAATGAAAAACTGTTTTTT	CASRQTTNEKLFF	TRBV7-6	TRBJ1-4	-	-
TGTGCCAGCAGTTTAAGTCTAGACTCCTACGAGCAGTACTTC	CASSLSLDSYEQYF	TRBV27	TRBJ2-7	-	-
TGTGCCAGCAGCTTAAGGGAGGGGGCGGAGGCTGGCTACACCTTC	CASSLREGAEAGYTF	TRBV7-2	TRBJ1-2	-	TRBD1
TGTGCCAGCAGTTTACGGATCGGCAATCAGCCCCAGCATTTT	CASSLRIGNQPQHF	TRBV27	TRBJ1-5	-	-